This is a list of T cell receptor beta chains from one sample in a study of T cell clones after liver transplantation. Using immunoSEQ multiplex PCR, the repertoire was profiled, and TCRdb retains in-frame clones only, with some absent. The sample has 9,500 to 11,000 clones; 70% to 75% are singletons. Source: CD4+ T cells from blood, taken about 2.5 years after liver transplant. These receptors all stem from a human patient who received a liver transplant. T cells may partly derive from the graft donor. CDR3s include the opening cysteine and the closing phenylalanine or tryptophan. Each record gives: V gene, clone size, D gene, J gene, CDR3 DNA, CDR3 protein. The D gene is left open where the match is weak. Clone size, where shown, is once, few, many, or a class for clones that have expanded.

V gene: TRBV12-5
clone size: NA
D gene: NA
J gene: TRBJ2-1
CDR3 DNA: TGTGCTAGTGGTGTCGGGCTCCGAGACGACAATGAGCAGTTCTTC
CDR3 protein: CASGVGLRDDNEQFF

V gene: TRBV11-2
clone size: NA
D gene: NA
J gene: TRBJ2-3
CDR3 DNA: TGTGCCAGCAGCACTACCGGGCCTATGGCAGATACGCAGTATTTT
CDR3 protein: CASSTTGPMADTQYF

V gene: TRBV10-1
clone size: NA
D gene: TRBD1
J gene: TRBJ1-1
CDR3 DNA: TGCGCCAGCAGTGAAGGGACAGGGAACACTGAAGCTTTCTTT
CDR3 protein: CASSEGTGNTEAFF

V gene: TRBV6-1
clone size: NA
D gene: TRBD2
J gene: TRBJ2-5
CDR3 DNA: TGTGCCAGCAGTGAATCTAGCGGGGGGGCAGAGACCCAGTACTTC
CDR3 protein: CASSESSGGAETQYF

V gene: TRBV19
clone size: once
D gene: NA
J gene: TRBJ1-3
CDR3 DNA: TGTGCCAGTAACCCAACCGCTGGAAACACCATATATTTT
CDR3 protein: CASNPTAGNTIYF

V gene: TRBV6-6
clone size: NA
D gene: TRBD2
J gene: TRBJ2-2
CDR3 DNA: TGTGCCAGCAGTCCCGGGGGGTACACCGGGGAGCTGTTTTTT
CDR3 protein: CASSPGGYTGELFF

V gene: TRBV19
clone size: NA
D gene: NA
J gene: TRBJ1-1
CDR3 DNA: TGTGCCAGCGGGGCCCCGGCTTTCTTT
CDR3 protein: CASGAPAFF

V gene: TRBV11-2
clone size: NA
D gene: NA
J gene: TRBJ2-1
CDR3 DNA: TGTGCCAGCAGCTTGGTGGCGGGGCACTCCTACAATGAGCAGTTCTTC
CDR3 protein: CASSLVAGHSYNEQFF

V gene: TRBV9
clone size: NA
D gene: NA
J gene: TRBJ2-3
CDR3 DNA: TGTGCCAGCAGCCCGGAGGGGGTTAGCACAGATACGCAGTATTTT
CDR3 protein: CASSPEGVSTDTQYF

V gene: TRBV2
clone size: medium-sized
D gene: NA
J gene: TRBJ2-7
CDR3 DNA: TGTGCCAGCAGTGAGTCGGAGGGATCCTACGAGCAGTACTTC
CDR3 protein: CASSESEGSYEQYF

V gene: TRBV7-2
clone size: NA
D gene: NA
J gene: TRBJ1-3
CDR3 DNA: TGTGCCAGCAGCTCGACTGACACCTTTGCAAACACCATATATTTT
CDR3 protein: CASSSTDTFANTIYF